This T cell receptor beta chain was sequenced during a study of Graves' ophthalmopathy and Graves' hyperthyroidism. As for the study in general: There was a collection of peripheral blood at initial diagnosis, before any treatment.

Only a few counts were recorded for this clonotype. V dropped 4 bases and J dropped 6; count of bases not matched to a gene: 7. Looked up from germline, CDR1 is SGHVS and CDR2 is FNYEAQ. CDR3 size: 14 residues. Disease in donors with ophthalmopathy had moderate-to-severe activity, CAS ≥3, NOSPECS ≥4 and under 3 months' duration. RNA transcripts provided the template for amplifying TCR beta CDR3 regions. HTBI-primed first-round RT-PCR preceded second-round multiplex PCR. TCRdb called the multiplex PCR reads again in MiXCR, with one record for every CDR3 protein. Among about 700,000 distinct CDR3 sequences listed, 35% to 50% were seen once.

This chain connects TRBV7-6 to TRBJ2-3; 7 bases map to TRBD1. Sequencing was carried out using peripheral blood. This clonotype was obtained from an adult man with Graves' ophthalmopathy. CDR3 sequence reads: CASSSLTGIDTQYF. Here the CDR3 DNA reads TGTGCCAGCAGCTCATTGACAGGGATCGATACGCAGTATTTT.